This TCR beta chain was found in a study of human CD4 T cells and Enterobacteriaceae. Whole-study findings and limits: In the top 5%: about 55% of the 19 and about 65% of the roughly 30 cross-reactive clonotypes.

This clone was found a few times. No antigen is known for it. Sorting took every CD4+ cell except CD45RA+CCR7+CD95- naive cells, reaching over 95% purity. Ex vivo total memory CD4+ cells were sequenced at deep level. Measured with immunoSEQ multiplex PCR; TCRdb has only the in-frame clones, and not every one. The sample includes about 29,000 clones, approximately 82% of them seen just once. The CDR3 contains 15 residues. Germline V gene data show CDR1 as LGHNA and CDR2 as YNFKEQ. Between the trimmed V and J ends, which lost 1 base and 8 bases, there was a span of 17 bases. This clonotype was sampled from a human donor in good health. Material for sequencing was memory CD4+ T cells from blood. V is TRBV4-2 and J is TRBJ1-2; the D is unclear. The CDR3 nucleotides are TGTGCCAGCAGCCAAGCGGAGACGGGCAGCAGGGGCTACACCTTC. Protein sequence: CASSQAETGSRGYTF.